This T cell receptor beta chain was profiled in a study of T-cell memory formation after mild COVID-19. Study results and limitations: Some responding clones appeared in pre-infection memory, suggesting cross-reactive memory joined.

Turning to this clonotype: Antigen unknown.

CDR3 size: 14 residues. V dropped 2 bases and J dropped 4 bases, with 9 bases sitting between them. The V gene's germline CDR1 is LGHNT and CDR2 FRNRAP. The authors produced TCR alpha and TCR beta cDNA libraries with sample barcodes and UMIs by 5'RACE using constant-segment primers. MiXCR, applied by TCRdb to the 5' RACE reads, yields one record per CDR3 protein. This table has approximately 570,000 distinct CDR3 sequences, roughly 18% appearing once. Sequencing was carried out using PBMCs or a T cell subset sorted from them (not recorded which). This TCR came from an adult woman who had mild COVID-19 (a few samples of this study predate the infection). Cell type and time point are not known. The chain joins TRBV12-5 to TRBJ2-1; D ambiguous. CDR3 residues: CASGLNFIYNEQFF. In nucleotides, the CDR3 is TGTGCTAGTGGTTTGAACTTCATTTACAATGAGCAGTTCTTC.